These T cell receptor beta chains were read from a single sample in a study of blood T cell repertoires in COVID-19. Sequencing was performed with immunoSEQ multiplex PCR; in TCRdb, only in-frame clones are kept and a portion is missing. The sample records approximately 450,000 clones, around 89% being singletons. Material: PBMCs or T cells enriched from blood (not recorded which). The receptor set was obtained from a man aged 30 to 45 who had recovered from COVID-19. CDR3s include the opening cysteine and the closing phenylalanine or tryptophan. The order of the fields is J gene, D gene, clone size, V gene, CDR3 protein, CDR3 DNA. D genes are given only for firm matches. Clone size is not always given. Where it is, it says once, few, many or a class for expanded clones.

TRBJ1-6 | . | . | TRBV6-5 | CAARRGINSPLHF | TGTGCCGCCAGACGAGGGATTAATTCACCCCTCCACTTT
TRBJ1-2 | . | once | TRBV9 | CASSVGTFYGYTF | TGTGCCAGCAGCGTAGGGACATTCTATGGCTACACCTTC
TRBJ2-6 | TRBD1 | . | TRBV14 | CASSQDQGAPGANVLTF | TGTGCCAGCAGCCAAGACCAGGGGGCCCCTGGGGCCAACGTCCTGACTTTC
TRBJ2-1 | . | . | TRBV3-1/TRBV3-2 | CASSDYYNEQFF | TGTGCCAGCAGCGACTACTACAATGAGCAGTTCTTC
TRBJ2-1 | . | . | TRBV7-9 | CASSLGADNEQFF | TGTGCCAGCAGCTTGGGGGCGGACAATGAGCAGTTCTTC
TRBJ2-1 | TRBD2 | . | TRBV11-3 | CASSQKTAGGSSYNEQFF | TGTGCCAGCAGCCAAAAGACAGCGGGAGGGAGCTCCTACAATGAGCAGTTCTTC
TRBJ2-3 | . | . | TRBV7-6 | CASSPSGDRTDTQYF | TGTGCCAGCAGCCCCTCAGGAGACAGAACAGATACGCAGTATTTT
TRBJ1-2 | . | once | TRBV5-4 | CASSPGSGGYGYTF | TGTGCCAGCAGCCCCGGGTCCGGAGGGTATGGCTACACCTTC
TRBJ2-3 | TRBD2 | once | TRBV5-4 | CASSLAGGTDTQYF | TGTGCCAGCAGCTTGGCGGGGGGGACAGATACGCAGTATTTT
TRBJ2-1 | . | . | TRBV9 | CASSAGPEGQQFF | TGTGCCAGCAGCGCAGGACCGGAGGGCCAGCAGTTCTTC
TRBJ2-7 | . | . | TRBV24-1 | CATGGSSLHEQYF | TGTGCCACCGGTGGGAGTTCGTTACACGAGCAGTACTTC
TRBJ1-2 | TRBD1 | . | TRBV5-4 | CASRPRGQTPGYTF | TGTGCCAGCAGACCCAGGGGGCAGACTCCGGGCTACACCTTC
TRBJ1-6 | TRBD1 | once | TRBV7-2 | CASSSGQGNSPLHF | TGTGCCAGCAGCTCAGGACAGGGAAATTCACCCCTCCACTTT
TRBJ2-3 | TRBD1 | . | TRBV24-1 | CATSWTGGTDTQYF | TGTGCCACCAGTTGGACAGGAGGCACAGATACGCAGTATTTT
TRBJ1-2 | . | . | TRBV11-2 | CASSLLLSGTREGYTF | TGTGCCAGCAGCTTACTTCTGTCGGGGACTCGTGAAGGCTACACCTTC
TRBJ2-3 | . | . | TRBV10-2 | CASLASGTDTQYF | TGCGCCAGCTTGGCTAGCGGCACAGATACGCAGTATTTT
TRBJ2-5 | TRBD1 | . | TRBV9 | CASSEQQGARETQYF | TGTGCCAGCAGCGAACAGCAGGGGGCTAGAGAGACCCAGTACTTC
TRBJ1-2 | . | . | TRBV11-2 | CVSSTVKGVPGYTF | TGTGTCAGCAGCACGGTAAAAGGGGTACCAGGCTACACCTTC
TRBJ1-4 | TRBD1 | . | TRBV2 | CASSEATGVGEKLFF | TGTGCCAGCAGTGAAGCAACAGGGGTGGGTGAAAAACTGTTTTTT
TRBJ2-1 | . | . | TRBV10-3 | CAISGVRDNYNEQFF | TGTGCCATCAGTGGGGTCAGGGACAACTACAATGAGCAGTTCTTC
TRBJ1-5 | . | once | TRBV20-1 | CSASIPGESQPQHF | TGCAGTGCTAGTATCCCAGGCGAGAGCCAGCCCCAGCATTTT
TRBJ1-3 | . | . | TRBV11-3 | CASSLEEGNTIYF | TGTGCCAGCAGCTTAGAAGAGGGAAACACCATATATTTT
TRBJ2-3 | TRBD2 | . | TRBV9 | CASSPSQGGRSDTQYF | TGTGCCAGCAGCCCCTCGCAGGGAGGGCGTTCAGATACGCAGTATTTT
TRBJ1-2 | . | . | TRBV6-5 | CASSYSYRDSYGYTF | TGTGCCAGCAGTTACTCCTACCGTGACAGTTATGGCTACACCTTC
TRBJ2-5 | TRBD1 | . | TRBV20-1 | CSARTGETQYF | TGCAGTGCTCGGACAGGGGAGACCCAGTACTTC